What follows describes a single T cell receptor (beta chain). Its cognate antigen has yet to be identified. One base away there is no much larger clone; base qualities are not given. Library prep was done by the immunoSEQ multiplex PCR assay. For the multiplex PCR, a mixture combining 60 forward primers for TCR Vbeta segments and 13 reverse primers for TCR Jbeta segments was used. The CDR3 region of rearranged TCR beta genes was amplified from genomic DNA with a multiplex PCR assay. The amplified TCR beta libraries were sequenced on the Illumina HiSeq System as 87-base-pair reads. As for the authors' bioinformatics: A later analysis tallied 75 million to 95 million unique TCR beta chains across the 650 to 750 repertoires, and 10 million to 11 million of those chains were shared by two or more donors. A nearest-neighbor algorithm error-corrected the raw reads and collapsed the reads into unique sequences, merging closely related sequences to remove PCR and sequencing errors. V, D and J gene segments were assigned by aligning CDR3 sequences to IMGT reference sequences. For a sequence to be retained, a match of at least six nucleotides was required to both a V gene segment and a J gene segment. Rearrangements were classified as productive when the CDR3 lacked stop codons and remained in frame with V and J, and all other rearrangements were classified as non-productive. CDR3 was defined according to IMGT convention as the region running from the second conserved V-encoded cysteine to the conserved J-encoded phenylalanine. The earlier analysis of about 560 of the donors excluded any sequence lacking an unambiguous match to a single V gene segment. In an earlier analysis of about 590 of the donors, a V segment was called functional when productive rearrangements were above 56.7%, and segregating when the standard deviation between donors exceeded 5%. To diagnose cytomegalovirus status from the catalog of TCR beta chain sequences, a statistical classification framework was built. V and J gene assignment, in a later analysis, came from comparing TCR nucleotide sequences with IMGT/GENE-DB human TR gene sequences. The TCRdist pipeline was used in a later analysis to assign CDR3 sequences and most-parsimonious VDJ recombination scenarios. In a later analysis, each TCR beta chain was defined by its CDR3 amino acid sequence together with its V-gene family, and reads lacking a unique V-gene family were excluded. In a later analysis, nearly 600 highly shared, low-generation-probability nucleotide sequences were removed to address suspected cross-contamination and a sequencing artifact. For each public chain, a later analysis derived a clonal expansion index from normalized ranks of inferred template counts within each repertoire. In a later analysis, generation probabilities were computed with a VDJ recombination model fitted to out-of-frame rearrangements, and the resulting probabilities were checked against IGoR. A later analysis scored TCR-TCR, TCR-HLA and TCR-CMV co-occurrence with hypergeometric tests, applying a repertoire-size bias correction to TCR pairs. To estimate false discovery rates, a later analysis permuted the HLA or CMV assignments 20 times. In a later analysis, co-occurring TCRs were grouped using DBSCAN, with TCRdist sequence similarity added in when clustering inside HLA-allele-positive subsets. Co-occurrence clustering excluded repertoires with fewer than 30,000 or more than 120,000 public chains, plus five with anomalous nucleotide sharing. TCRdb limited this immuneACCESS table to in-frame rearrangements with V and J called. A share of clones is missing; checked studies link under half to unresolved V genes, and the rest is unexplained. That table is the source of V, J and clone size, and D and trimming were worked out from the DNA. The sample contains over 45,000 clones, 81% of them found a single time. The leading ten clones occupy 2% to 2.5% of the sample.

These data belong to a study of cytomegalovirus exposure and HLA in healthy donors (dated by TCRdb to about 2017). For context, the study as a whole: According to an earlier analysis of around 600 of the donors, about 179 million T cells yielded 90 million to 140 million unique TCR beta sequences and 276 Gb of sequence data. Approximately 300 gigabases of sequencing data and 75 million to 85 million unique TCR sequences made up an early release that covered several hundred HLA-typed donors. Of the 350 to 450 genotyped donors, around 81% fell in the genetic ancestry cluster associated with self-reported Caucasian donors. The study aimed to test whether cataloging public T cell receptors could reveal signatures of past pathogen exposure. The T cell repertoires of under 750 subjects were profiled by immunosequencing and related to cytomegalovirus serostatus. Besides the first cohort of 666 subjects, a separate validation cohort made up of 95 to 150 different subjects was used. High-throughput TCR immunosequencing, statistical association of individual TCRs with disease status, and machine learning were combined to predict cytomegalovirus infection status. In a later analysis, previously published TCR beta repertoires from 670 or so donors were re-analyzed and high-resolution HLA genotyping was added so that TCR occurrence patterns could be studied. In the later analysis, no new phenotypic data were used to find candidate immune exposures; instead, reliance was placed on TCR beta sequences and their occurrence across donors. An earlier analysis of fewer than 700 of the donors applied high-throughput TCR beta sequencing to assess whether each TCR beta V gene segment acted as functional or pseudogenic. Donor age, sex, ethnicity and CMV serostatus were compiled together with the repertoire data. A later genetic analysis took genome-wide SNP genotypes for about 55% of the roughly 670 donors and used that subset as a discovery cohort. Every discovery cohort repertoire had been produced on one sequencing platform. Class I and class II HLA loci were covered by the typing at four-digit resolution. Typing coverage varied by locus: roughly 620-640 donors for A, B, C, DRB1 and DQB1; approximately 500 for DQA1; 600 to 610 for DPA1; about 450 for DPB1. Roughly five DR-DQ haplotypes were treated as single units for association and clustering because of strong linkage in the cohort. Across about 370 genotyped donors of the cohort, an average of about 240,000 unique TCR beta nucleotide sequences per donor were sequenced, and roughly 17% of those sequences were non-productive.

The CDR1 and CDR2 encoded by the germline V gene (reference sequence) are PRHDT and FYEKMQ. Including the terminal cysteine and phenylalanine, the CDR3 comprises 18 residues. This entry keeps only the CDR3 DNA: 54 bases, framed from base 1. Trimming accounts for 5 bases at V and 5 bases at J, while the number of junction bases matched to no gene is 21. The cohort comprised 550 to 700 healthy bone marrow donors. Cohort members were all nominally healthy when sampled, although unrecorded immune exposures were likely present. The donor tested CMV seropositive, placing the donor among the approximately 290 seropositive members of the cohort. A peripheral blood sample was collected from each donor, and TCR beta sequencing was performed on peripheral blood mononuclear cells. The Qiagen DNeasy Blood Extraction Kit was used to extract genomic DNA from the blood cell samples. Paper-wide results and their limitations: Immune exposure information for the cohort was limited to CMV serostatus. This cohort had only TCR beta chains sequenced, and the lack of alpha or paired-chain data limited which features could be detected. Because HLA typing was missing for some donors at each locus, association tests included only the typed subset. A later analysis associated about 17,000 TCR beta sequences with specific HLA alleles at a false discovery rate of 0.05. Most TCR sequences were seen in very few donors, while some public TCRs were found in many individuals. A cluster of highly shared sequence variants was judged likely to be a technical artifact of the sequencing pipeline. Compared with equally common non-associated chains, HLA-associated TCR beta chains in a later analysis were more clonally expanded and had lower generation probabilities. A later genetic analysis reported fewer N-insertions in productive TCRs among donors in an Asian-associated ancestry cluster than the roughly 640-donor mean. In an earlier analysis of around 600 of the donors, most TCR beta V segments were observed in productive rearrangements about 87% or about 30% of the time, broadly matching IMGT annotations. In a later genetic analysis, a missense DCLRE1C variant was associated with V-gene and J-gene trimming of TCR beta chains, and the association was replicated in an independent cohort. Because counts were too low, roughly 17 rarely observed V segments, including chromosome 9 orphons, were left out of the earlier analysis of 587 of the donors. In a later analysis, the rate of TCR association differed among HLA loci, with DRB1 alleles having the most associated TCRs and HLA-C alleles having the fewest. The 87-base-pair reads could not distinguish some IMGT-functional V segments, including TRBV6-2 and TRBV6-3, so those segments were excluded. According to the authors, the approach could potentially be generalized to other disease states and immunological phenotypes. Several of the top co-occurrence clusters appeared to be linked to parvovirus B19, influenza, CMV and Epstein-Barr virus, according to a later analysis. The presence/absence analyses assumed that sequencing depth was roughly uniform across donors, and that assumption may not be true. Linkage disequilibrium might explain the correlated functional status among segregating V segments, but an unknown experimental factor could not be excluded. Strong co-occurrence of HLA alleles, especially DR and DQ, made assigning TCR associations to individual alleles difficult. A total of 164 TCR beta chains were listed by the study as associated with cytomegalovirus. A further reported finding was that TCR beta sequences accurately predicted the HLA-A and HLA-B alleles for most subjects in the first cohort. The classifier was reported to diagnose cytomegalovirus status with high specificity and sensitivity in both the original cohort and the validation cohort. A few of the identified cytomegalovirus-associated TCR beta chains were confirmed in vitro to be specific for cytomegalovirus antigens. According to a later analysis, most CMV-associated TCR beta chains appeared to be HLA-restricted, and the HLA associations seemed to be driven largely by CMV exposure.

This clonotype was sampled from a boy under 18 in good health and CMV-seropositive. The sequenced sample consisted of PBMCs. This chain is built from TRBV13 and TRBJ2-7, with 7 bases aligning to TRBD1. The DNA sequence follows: TGTGCCAGCAGCCTTATTAATGTTGGTGAACAGGGGTTTAACGAGCAGTACTTC. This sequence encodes CASSLINVGEQGFNEQYF.